The clone carrying this T cell receptor (beta chain) was seen once. The V gene's germline CDR1 is MGHRA and CDR2 YSYEKL. With 6 bases removed from V and 1 base from J, the gap between germline ends came to 12 bases. The CDR3 has 14 amino acids. This entry is derived from a study of shared clonotypes between healthy human individuals. Study-wide context: Per donor, CD8 memory used one plate, CD8 naive used two, CD4 memory used three and CD4 naive used three.

TCRdb's table, derived via immunoSEQ multiplex PCR, lists solely in-frame clones and lacks some. The sample consists of about 2 million clones, 85% to 95% of them appearing once. This receptor was identified in a man aged 18 to 30 in good health. Sequencing was carried out using naive CD4+ T cells sorted from blood. As to subset: CD45RA+ positively selected. The chain carries TRBV4-1 and TRBJ1-1; weak D call: TRBD1 (6 bases). The CDR3 is CASRRPGENTEAFF. The CDR3 coding sequence is TGCGCCAGCAGACGACCAGGGGAGAACACTGAAGCTTTCTTT.